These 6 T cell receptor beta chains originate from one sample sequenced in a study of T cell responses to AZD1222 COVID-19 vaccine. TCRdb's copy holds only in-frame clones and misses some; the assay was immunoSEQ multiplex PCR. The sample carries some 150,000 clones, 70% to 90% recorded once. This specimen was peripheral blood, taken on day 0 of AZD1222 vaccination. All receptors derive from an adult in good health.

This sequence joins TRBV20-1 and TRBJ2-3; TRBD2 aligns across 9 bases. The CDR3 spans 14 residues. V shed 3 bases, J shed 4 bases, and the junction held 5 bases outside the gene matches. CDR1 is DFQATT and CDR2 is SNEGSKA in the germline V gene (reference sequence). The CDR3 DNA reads TGCAGTGCTAGTCTCGCGGGGGGGGCAGATACGCAGTATTTT. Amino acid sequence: CSASLAGGADTQYF.

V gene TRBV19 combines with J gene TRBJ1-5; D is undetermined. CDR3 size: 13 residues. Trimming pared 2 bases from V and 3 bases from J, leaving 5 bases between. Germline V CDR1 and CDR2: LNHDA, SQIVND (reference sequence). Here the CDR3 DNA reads TGTGCCAGTAGTATACAGGACAATCAGCCCCAGCATTTT. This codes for CASSIQDNQPQHF. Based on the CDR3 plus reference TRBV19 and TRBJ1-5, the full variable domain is DGGITQSPKYLFRKEGQNVTLSCEQNLNHDAMYWYRQDPGQGLRLIYYSQIVNDFQKGDIAEGYSVSREKKESFPLTVTSAQKNPTAFYLCASSIQDNQPQHFGDGTRLSIL.

The CDR3 DNA follows: TGTGCCAGCAGTTCCCTTGGACGGGGAGACACTGAAGCTTTCTTT. This encodes CASSSLGRGDTEAFF. This chain uses TRBV6-2 or TRBV6-3 with TRBJ1-1; unclear D gene. Germline V lookup: CDR1 MNHEY, CDR2 SVGEGT. The CDR3 runs 15 residues. Trimming left V 4 bases short and J 3 bases short, with 15 bases between.

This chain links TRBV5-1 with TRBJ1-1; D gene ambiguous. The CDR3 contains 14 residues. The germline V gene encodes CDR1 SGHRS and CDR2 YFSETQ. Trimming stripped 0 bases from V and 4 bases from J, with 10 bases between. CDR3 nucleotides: TGCGCCAGCAGCTTGGCCTCCTCAAGCACTGAAGCTTTCTTT. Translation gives CASSLASSSTEAFF.

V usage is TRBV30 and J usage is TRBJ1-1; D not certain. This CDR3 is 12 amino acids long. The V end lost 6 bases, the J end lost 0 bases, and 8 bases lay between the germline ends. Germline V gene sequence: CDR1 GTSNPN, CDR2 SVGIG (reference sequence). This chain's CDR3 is CACAKMNTEAFF. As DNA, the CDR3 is TGTGCCTGCGCAAAAATGAACACTGAAGCTTTCTTT.

The CDR3 spells CASSITGQGYYGYTF. In nucleotides, the CDR3 is TGTGCCAGTAGTATTACGGGACAGGGGTACTATGGCTACACCTTC. The V gene is TRBV19, the J gene TRBJ1-2, with 10 bases that match TRBD1. The ends lost 3 bases at V and 3 bases at J; junction bases unmatched: 4. There are 15 residues in the CDR3. Germline CDR1 reads LNHDA; CDR2 reads SQIVND (reference sequence).